These 31 T cell receptor beta chains share one sample of origin, sequenced in a study of regulatory T cells in long-lasting Graves disease. Through Arm-PCR of CDR3 regions and iRepertoire HTBI primers, TCR beta libraries were built. TCRdb fed the multiplex PCR reads into MiXCR, producing one record per CDR3 protein. Among 350,000 to 500,000 distinct CDR3 sequences, around 13% were seen once, and the ten largest hold over 15%. Time point defined: newly diagnosed GD, antithyroid drugs for less than 3 months. The authors made the TCR library using RNA they extracted from PBMCs. The sample also formed part of further work on T cells in Graves' hyperthyroidism and ophthalmopathy.

The sample consisted of peripheral blood mononuclear cells (PBMCs), taken at new diagnosis, from a patient treated with antithyroid drugs. The origin of the receptors is a woman aged 50 to 60 with Graves disease.

This clonotype has a count of ten or more. The rearrangement links TRBV7-9 to TRBJ2-1; 10 positions agree with TRBD1. V lost 0 bases, J lost 6 bases, and 8 bases stayed unmatched. Looked up from germline, CDR1 is SEHNR and CDR2 is FQNEAQ (reference sequence). The CDR3 has 17 amino acids. The CDR3 loop reads CASSLAGTGASSNEQFF. In nucleotides, the CDR3 is TGTGCCAGCAGCTTAGCAGGGACAGGGGCGTCTAGCAATGAGCAGTTCTTC.

This clonotype was recorded many times. The junction differs from germline at one of its ends, possibly a read error. The V call is TRBV5-1, the J call TRBJ2-1; 10 bases align to TRBD2. Germline V gene lookup returns CDR1 SGHRS and CDR2 YFSETQ. This CDR3 comprises 15 residues. The CDR3 nucleotides are TGTGCCAGCAGCTTAAGGACTAGCGGATACAATGAGCAGTTCTTC. As protein: CASSLRTSGYNEQFF. Based on the CDR3 plus reference TRBV5-1 and TRBJ2-1, the full variable domain is KAGVTQTPRYLIKTRGQQVTLSCSPISGHRSVSWYQQTPGQGLQFLFEYFSETQRNKGNFPGRFSGRQFSNSRSEMNVSTLELGDSALYLCASSLRTSGYNEQFFGPGTRLTVL.

J is TRBJ2-2 and V is TRBV3-1; D gene unclear. The germline V gene encodes CDR1 LGHDT and CDR2 YNNKEL (reference sequence). The CDR3 covers 16 residues. Trimming removed 2 bases from V and 4 bases from J, with 14 bases in between. CDR3 sequence reads: CASSQNGASSTGELFF. CDR3 DNA: TGTGCCAGCAGCCAAAATGGTGCCTCCTCCACCGGGGAGCTGTTTTTT. Combining the CDR3 with reference TRBV3-1 and TRBJ2-2 gives the whole variable domain DTAVSQTPKYLVTQMGNDKSIKCEQNLGHDTMYWYKQDSKKFLKIMFSYNNKELIINETVPNRFSPKSPDKAHLNLHINSLELGDSAVYFCASSQNGASSTGELFFGEGSRLTVL.

This chain's CDR3 is CATSLQGIQHEQYF. CDR3 in DNA: TGTGCCACCAGCCTACAGGGGATCCAACACGAGCAGTACTTC. V and J are TRBV15 and TRBJ2-7, with TRBD1 identical over 7 bases. This CDR3 comprises 14 residues. Germline V gene sequence: CDR1 LNHNV, CDR2 YYDKDF (reference sequence). Losses at the gene ends were 5 bases for V and 5 bases for J; bases not matched to a gene: 9.

CDR3 sequence (DNA): TGTGCCAGCAGCCAAGTAAGGGTCCCTTACAATGAGCAGTTCTTC. Translating it yields CASSQVRVPYNEQFF. This chain joins TRBV3-1 and TRBJ2-1, with D unresolved. This CDR3 is built from 15 residues. V lost 1 base, J lost 4 bases, and 11 bases lay in between. The germline CDR1 and CDR2 sequences are LGHDT and YNNKEL (reference sequence).

Notes on this clonotype: It may be a read error: a sequence one base away is much more abundant. This chain uses TRBV5-5 with TRBJ2-1; possibly TRBD1 or TRBD2 for D (5 bases each). The germline CDR1 and CDR2 sequences are SGHKS and YYEKEE (reference sequence). This CDR3 is built from 13 residues. Deletions cut 3 bases from V and 13 bases from J, with 17 bases between. The CDR3 reads CASSWQGDETQFF. In DNA form, the CDR3 reads TGTGCCAGCAGCTGGCAGGGAGATGAGACCCAGTTCTTC.

This clonotype has ten or more counts. The rearrangement joins TRBV11-2 to TRBJ2-1; D gene uncertain. The CDR3 is made up of 15 amino acids. Trimming removed 3 bases from V and 5 bases from J, with 14 bases in between. Per germline, CDR1 SGHAT and CDR2 FQNNGV. The CDR3 is CASSLAASRNNEQFF. CDR3 DNA sequence: TGTGCCAGCAGCTTGGCAGCCTCACGTAACAATGAGCAGTTCTTC.

This clonotype appeared many times. The chain has TRBV6-1 and TRBJ2-7; D gene ambiguous. V lost 6 bases, J lost 3 bases, and 18 bases lay in between. There are 15 residues in the CDR3. Germline V CDR1 and CDR2: MNHNS, SASEGT. This CDR3 reads CASRTPESWGYEQYF. DNA for the CDR3: TGTGCCAGCAGAACACCGGAGAGCTGGGGCTACGAGCAGTACTTC.

This clonotype has a handful of counts. The chain is built from TRBV29-1 and TRBJ2-5; D is uncertain. The CDR3 contains 13 residues. Germline CDR1 reads SQVTM; CDR2 reads ANQGSEA. V lost 8 bases and J lost 5, with 18 bases in between. CDR3: CSLTRHDRETQYF. The CDR3 nucleotides are TGCAGCCTGACGAGACACGATCGGGAGACCCAGTACTTC.

This rearrangement joins TRBV7-2 to TRBJ2-2; D is unresolved. The CDR3 covers 16 residues. Germline lookup yields CDR1 SGHTA and CDR2 FQGNSA. The V and J ends lost 5 bases and 4 bases respectively, with 17 bases between them. The CDR3 DNA is TGTGCCAGCAGCCCTCACCGGTCCCCAAGCACCGGGGAGCTGTTTTTT. Protein: CASSPHRSPSTGELFF. Full variable domain (rest looked up from reference TRBV7-2 and TRBJ2-2): GAGVSQSPSNKVTEKGKDVELRCDPISGHTALYWYRQSLGQGLEFLIYFQGNSAPDKSGLPSDRFSAERTGGSVSTLTIQRTQQEDSAVYLCASSPHRSPSTGELFFGEGSRLTVL.

This CDR3 reads CASSLAGNWGETQYF. For the CDR3, the DNA is TGCGCCAGCAGCTTGGCTGGGAATTGGGGAGAGACCCAGTACTTC. The chain has TRBV5-1 and TRBJ2-5; the D is unclear. CDR1 is SGHRS, CDR2 YFSETQ, per germline. The germline V and J ends were trimmed by 0 bases and 4 bases, with 13 bases remaining between them. The CDR3 sequence is 15 residues long.

This clonotype was seen only a few times. The genes are TRBV19 and TRBJ2-3; 7 bases fit TRBD2. Germline assignment: CDR1 LNHDA and CDR2 SQIVND (reference sequence). CDR3 length equals 12 residues. V was pared by 5 bases and J by 9 bases, with 5 bases of the junction left unmatched. The CDR3, as DNA: TGTGCCAGTAGTTCTAGCGGCAACACGCAGTATTTT. It yields the protein CASSSSGNTQYF. Combining the CDR3 with reference TRBV19 and TRBJ2-3 gives the whole variable domain DGGITQSPKYLFRKEGQNVTLSCEQNLNHDAMYWYRQDPGQGLRLIYYSQIVNDFQKGDIAEGYSVSREKKESFPLTVTSAQKNPTAFYLCASSSSGNTQYFGPGTRLTVL.

This clonotype was seen many times. This chain joins TRBV30 and TRBJ2-5; D possibly corresponds to TRBD1 (6 bases). The CDR3 sequence is 13 residues long. Germline V lookup: CDR1 GTSNPN, CDR2 SVGIG (reference sequence). Trimming pared 2 bases from V and 5 bases from J, leaving 12 bases between. The CDR3: CAWSPGVGETQYF. CDR3 nucleotide sequence: TGTGCCTGGAGTCCAGGGGTGGGGGAGACCCAGTACTTC. Combining the CDR3 with reference TRBV30 and TRBJ2-5 gives the whole variable domain SQTIHQWPATLVQPVGSPLSLECTVEGTSNPNLYWYRQAAGRGLQLLFYSVGIGQISSEVPQNLSASRPQDRQFILSSKKLLLSDSGFYLCAWSPGVGETQYFGPGTRLLVL.

This clonotype has just a few counts. The CDR3 spells CAWRDRQGAGYGYTF. DNA for the CDR3: TGTGCCTGGAGAGACCGACAGGGGGCTGGCTATGGCTACACCTTC. The chain carries TRBV30 and TRBJ1-2; 10 positions agree with TRBD1. There are 15 residues in the CDR3. CDR1 and CDR2 from the germline V gene are GTSNPN and SVGIG (reference sequence). V was clipped by 3 bases and J by 4 bases; unmatched bases: 8.

This clonotype appeared many times. The chain combines TRBV30 with TRBJ2-7; 11 positions agree with TRBD1. From germline, CDR1 is GTSNPN and CDR2 SVGIG (reference sequence). V was clipped by 2 bases and J by 5 bases; unmatched bases: 5. This CDR3 has 14 residues. The CDR3 loop is CAWSPGQGVNEQYF. The CDR3 DNA is TGTGCCTGGAGTCCGGGACAGGGGGTGAACGAGCAGTACTTC.

This sequence joins TRBV27 and TRBJ2-2, with D possibly matching TRBD2 (6 bases). Trimming left V 5 bases short and J 5 bases short, with 12 bases between. The CDR3 spans 14 residues. CDR1 MNHEY and CDR2 SMNVEV come from the germline V gene (reference sequence). The CDR3, as DNA: TGTGCCAGCAGTATGACTCTAGCGACCGGGGAGCTGTTTTTT. Its protein product is CASSMTLATGELFF.

This clonotype was recorded many times. The chain uses TRBV27 and TRBJ2-1; D is uncertain. Germline CDR1 MNHEY, CDR2 SMNVEV (reference sequence). Trimming removed 0 bases from V and 6 bases from J, with 6 bases in between. CDR3 length: 13 amino acids. The CDR3 spells CASSLSQRNEQFF. CDR3 DNA sequence: TGTGCCAGCAGTTTATCCCAGCGCAATGAGCAGTTCTTC.

This chain links TRBV28 with TRBJ2-7; the match to TRBD1 covers 11 bases. Germline loops: CDR1 MDHEN, CDR2 SYDVKM. The ends lost 8 bases at V and 2 bases at J; junction bases unmatched: 8. The CDR3 covers 15 residues. The CDR3 reads CASGSGGQGAYEQYF. The CDR3 DNA reads TGTGCCAGCGGGTCAGGGGGACAGGGGGCCTACGAGCAGTACTTC.

This clonotype was counted a single time. The chain uses TRBV11-2 and TRBJ1-1; a weak D match, TRBD1 (5 bases). Germline assignment: CDR1 SGHAT and CDR2 FQNNGV. The V end was cut by 1 base, the J end by 10 bases, with 16 bases between. CDR3 size: 14 residues. Here the CDR3 reads CASSLGGLAAGAFF. Written as DNA, the CDR3 is TGTGCCAGCAGCTTAGGGGGCCTAGCCGCTGGAGCTTTCTTT.

This clonotype appeared a few times. The V gene is TRBV2, the J gene TRBJ1-4, with 7 bases matching TRBD1. There are 14 residues in the CDR3. The junction had 4 bases not matched to a gene; V was cut back by 5 bases and J by 4 bases. Germline-derived CDR1 and CDR2 are SNHLY and FYNNEI. The CDR3 sequence is CASSSGTVNEKLFF. DNA of the CDR3: TGTGCCAGCAGTTCCGGGACAGTTAATGAAAAACTGTTTTTT.

This clonotype was seen many times. This sequence joins TRBV6-1 and TRBJ1-5; the match to TRBD1 covers 7 bases. Germline loops: CDR1 MNHNS, CDR2 SASEGT. The V gene end was trimmed by 6 bases and the J gene end by 4 bases; junction bases not matched to a gene: 9. The CDR3 is 15 residues long. CDR3 nucleotide sequence: TGTGCCAGCAGGGCTACAGGGGCGCCAAATCAGCCCCAGCATTTT. Translated, it gives CASRATGAPNQPQHF.

Points on this clonotype: A much larger clone differs from this one at a single base, so this may be a read error. This chain uses TRBV28 with TRBJ2-6; no clear D gene. The CDR3 runs to 12 residues. CDR1 is MDHEN and CDR2 is SYDVKM in the germline V gene. The V gene lost 8 bases and the J gene lost 0 bases, with 2 bases spanning the gap. The CDR3: CASDSGANVLTF. DNA for the CDR3: TGTGCCAGCGACTCTGGGGCCAACGTCCTGACTTTC.

This clonotype came up a few times. The chain carries TRBV4-1 and TRBJ2-1, with TRBD2 matching over 10 bases. Germline CDR1 and CDR2: MGHRA and YSYEKL. V shed 4 bases and J 2 bases; nucleotides not matched to a gene: 5. This CDR3 has 16 residues. CDR3 loop: CASSRTSGITYNEQFF. The CDR3 DNA reads as TGCGCCAGCAGCCGAACTAGCGGGATCACCTACAATGAGCAGTTCTTC.

In its sample, this clonotype was seen many times. The genes are TRBV25-1 and TRBJ1-2; D unresolved. Germline assignment: CDR1 MGHDK and CDR2 SYGVNS. Trimming removed 4 bases from V and 3 bases from J, with 15 bases in between. The CDR3 contains 15 residues. The CDR3 reads CASSGGYGSDYGYTF. The CDR3 bases are TGTGCCAGCAGTGGGGGATATGGGAGTGACTATGGCTACACCTTC.

This clonotype was detected only once. This sequence joins TRBV9 and TRBJ2-2, with D possibly matching TRBD1 (6 bases). The germline CDR1 and CDR2 sequences are SGDLS and YYNGEE. CDR3 length equals 15 residues. The V end lost 6 bases, the J end lost 6 bases, and 18 bases lay between the germline ends. The chain's CDR3 is CASTDSGAGPGELFF. The CDR3 DNA reads TGTGCCAGCACCGATTCAGGGGCAGGACCCGGGGAGCTGTTTTTT.

This clonotype has ten or more counts. The chain couples TRBV2 to TRBJ2-7; no definite D call. Germline V gene data show CDR1 as SNHLY and CDR2 as FYNNEI. The CDR3 extends over 15 amino acids. Trimming removed 3 bases from V and 3 bases from J, with 15 bases in between. The CDR3: CASSESADIFYEQYF. The CDR3 region has the DNA TGTGCCAGCAGTGAGTCAGCCGACATTTTCTACGAGCAGTACTTC.

The table lists this clonotype with many counts. The chain couples TRBV11-2 to TRBJ1-4; 8 bases align to TRBD1. CDR3 size: 14 residues. Germline V gene data show CDR1 as SGHAT and CDR2 as FQNNGV. The trim removed 1 base at V and 6 bases at J, leaving 1 base unmatched. The CDR3 loop reads CASSLGTGHEKLFF. CDR3 nucleotide sequence: TGTGCCAGCAGCTTAGGGACAGGGCATGAAAAACTGTTTTTT.

In this sample, this clonotype turned up many times. The genes are TRBV13 and TRBJ2-3, with 8 bases identical to TRBD2. The CDR3 is 13 residues long. The ends lost 6 bases at V and 2 bases at J; junction bases unmatched: 1. Germline V lookup: CDR1 PRHDT, CDR2 FYEKMQ (reference sequence). CDR3 residues: CASSSGDTDTQYF. DNA of the CDR3: TGTGCCAGCAGTAGCGGGGACACAGATACGCAGTATTTT.

This clonotype was observed at least ten times. The chain is built from TRBV6-4 and TRBJ2-7; 13 bases align to TRBD2. The germline V gene has CDR1 MRHNA and CDR2 SNTAGT. The CDR3 has 18 residues. With V trimmed by 5 bases and J by 2 bases, 12 bases remained unmatched. As DNA, the CDR3 is TGTGCCAGCAGTAACCTGAGGACTAGCGGGAGTATCCCCTACGAGCAGTACTTC. It is translated as CASSNLRTSGSIPYEQYF.

This clonotype was counted many times. V gene TRBV5-1 combines with J gene TRBJ2-3, with D maybe TRBD1 (6 bases). The length of the CDR3 is 15 residues. The germline V gene has CDR1 SGHRS and CDR2 YFSETQ. V was cut by 6 bases and J by 0 bases, with 14 bases left in between. The CDR3 spells CASNQQGMSTDTQYF. DNA for the CDR3: TGCGCCAGCAACCAACAGGGTATGAGCACAGATACGCAGTATTTT.

This clonotype was detected ten times or more. In DNA, the CDR3 is TGTGCCAGCAGACGGGACAGAGCCTTCGCTTTCTTT. Protein sequence: CASRRDRAFAFF. The chain combines TRBV28 with TRBJ1-1, with 7 nucleotides matching TRBD1. V gave up 6 bases and J gave up 11 bases; unmatched junction bases: 9. This CDR3 is 12 amino acids long. Per germline, CDR1 MDHEN and CDR2 SYDVKM.